What follows is one T cell receptor (beta chain) and its context. The source of the sample is a study of shared clonotypes between healthy human individuals. All participating donors were Caucasian adults from Nashville, Tennessee. Sorted subsets were amplified in replicate PCRs using 200 ng DNA, tens of thousands of T cell genomes. Using immunoSEQ multiplex PCR, the repertoire was profiled, and TCRdb retains in-frame clones only, with some absent. This sample has over a million clones, with roughly 96% found just once. CDR1 and CDR2 from the germline V gene are MGHRA and YSYEKL. With V trimmed by 2 bases and J by 5 bases, 16 bases remained unmatched. The CDR3 is 19 residues long.

Sequenced input: naive CD4+ T cells sorted from blood. As for subset: CD45RA+ positively selected. The J gene is TRBJ2-5, the V gene TRBV4-1, with TRBD2 identical over 11 bases. The receptor comes from a man aged 25-45 years in good health. The CDR3 nucleotides read TGCGCCAGCAGCCAACCCCGGGGTTATAGCGGGAGGGCCGGGGAGACCCAGTACTTC. This gives the protein CASSQPRGYSGRAGETQYF.